This T cell receptor (beta chain) is from a study of blood T cell repertoires in COVID-19. Overall study context: Material from acute and convalescent COVID-19 was sourced from the United States, Italy and Spain. PBMCs, B-cell-depleted T cells, or T cells provided the cDNA or gDNA that made up the material.

A Seattle source enrolled patients during active infection and followed them longitudinally. The junction had 5 bases not matched to a gene; V was cut back by 4 bases and J by 5 bases. CDR1 is SGHTA and CDR2 is FQGNSA in the germline V gene. The CDR3 is 15 amino acids. Per the original methods: Using reference gene primer amplification, nucleated cell counts were estimated. Assay: immunoSEQ multiplex PCR; the TCRdb copy retains only in-frame clones and omits some. The DNA was the basis for D and trimming; V, J and clone size are from that table. Here the sample spans roughly 410,000 clones, 89% being singletons.

The clonotype originates from a woman between 40 and 50 years old with COVID-19, enrolled during active disease. The chain has TRBV7-2 and TRBJ2-4, with TRBD1 identical over 10 bases. Material for sequencing was peripheral blood. CDR3 sequence (DNA): TGTGCCAGCAGCTCCACGACAGGGGGCGAAAACATTCAGTACTTC. This encodes CASSSTTGGENIQYF.